The 24 T cell receptor beta chains below were found in one sample sequenced in a study of cytomegalovirus exposure and HLA in healthy donors. Both 60 Vbeta primers and 13 Jbeta primers went into the PCR. The method was immunoSEQ multiplex PCR; TCRdb's version includes in-frame clones alone and lacks a portion of them. The data show approximately 140,000 clones, with around 81% seen just once and about 2.8% held by the top ten. The specimen sequenced was PBMCs. These receptors were taken from a male donor in good health and CMV-seronegative.

The chain has TRBV2 and TRBJ2-5; D is possibly TRBD2 (6 bases). This CDR3 is 11 amino acids long. Germline CDR1 and CDR2: SNHLY and FYNNEI. V was cut by 9 bases and J by 5 bases, with 10 bases left in between. DNA of the CDR3: TGTGCCAGTGGACGGGGGGAGACCCAGTACTTC. Its translation: CASGRGETQYF.

This clone is a singleton in its sample. An end of the junction differs from the germline gene, which may be a read error. The chain employs TRBV10-3 and TRBJ1-2; 10 nucleotides align to TRBD1. This CDR3 is built from 15 residues. The V gene's germline CDR1 is ENHRY and CDR2 SYGVKD. The CDR3 bases are TGTACCATCAGTGAGGACAGGGGGTCGAACTATGGCTACACCTTC. It yields the protein CTISEDRGSNYGYTF.

This chain joins TRBV28 and TRBJ1-2, with D maybe TRBD1 (5 bases). Germline V gene lookup returns CDR1 MDHEN and CDR2 SYDVKM. The V end lost 1 base, the J end lost 4 bases, and 13 bases lay between the germline ends. The CDR3 extends over 15 amino acids. The CDR3 DNA is TGTGCCAGCAGTTTATCCAGGGTGCCCATCTATGGCTACACCTTC. Its translation: CASSLSRVPIYGYTF.

The J gene is TRBJ1-4, the V gene TRBV2, with D maybe TRBD1 (6 bases). The CDR3 has 14 amino acids. In germline, CDR1 is SNHLY, CDR2 FYNNEI. Trimming stripped 7 bases from V and 7 bases from J, with 16 bases between. The CDR3 loop is CASTAGGAGEKLFF. The CDR3 DNA is TGTGCCAGCACTGCGGGGGGCGCGGGTGAAAAACTGTTTTTT.

This chain connects TRBV6-4 to TRBJ1-4; tentatively, D is TRBD1 (6 bases). This CDR3 is 14 amino acids long. The V end lost 6 bases, the J end lost 7 bases, and 15 bases lay between the germline ends. The germline V gene encodes CDR1 MRHNA and CDR2 SNTAGT. The DNA of the CDR3 is TGTGCCAGCAGCCAGGACAGACATTCTGAAAAACTGTTTTTT. It translates to CASSQDRHSEKLFF.

The V and J genes are TRBV9 and TRBJ2-7; maybe TRBD1 (5 bases). The CDR3 extends over 12 amino acids. With 0 bases removed from V and 4 bases from J, the gap between germline ends came to 5 bases. The V gene's germline CDR1 is SGDLS and CDR2 YYNGEE. CDR3 region: CASSVEGYEQYF. For the CDR3, the DNA is TGTGCCAGCAGCGTAGAGGGGTACGAGCAGTACTTC.

The count of this clone is one. The chain combines TRBV7-9 with TRBJ1-4; possible D gene TRBD1, 6 bases. Trimming left V 5 bases short and J 7 bases short, with 11 bases between. Germline CDR1 SEHNR, CDR2 FQNEAQ (reference sequence). The CDR3 spans 13 residues. CDR3 loop: CASSQGHREKLFF. Written as DNA, the CDR3 is TGTGCCAGCAGCCAGGGACATCGTGAAAAACTGTTTTTT.

This chain uses TRBV5-1 with TRBJ2-2; D is unresolved. V gave up 1 base and J gave up 0 bases, with 7 bases separating them. Germline CDR1 is SGHRS and CDR2 is YFSETQ. The CDR3 totals 15 residues. CDR3 loop: CASSLTNANTGELFF. The CDR3 DNA sequence: TGCGCCAGCAGCTTGACAAACGCGAACACCGGGGAGCTGTTTTTT.

Notes on this clone: A junction boundary mismatches the germline segment, possibly from a read error. The chain combines TRBV7-7 with TRBJ1-4; D not certain. This CDR3 has 15 residues. CDR1 is SSHAT and CDR2 is FNYEAQ in the germline V gene (reference sequence). Written as DNA, the CDR3 is TGTGCTAGCAGCCCCGGTTTTGCAACTAATGAAAAACTGTTTTTT. This encodes CASSPGFATNEKLFF. Together with reference TRBV7-7 and TRBJ1-4, the CDR3 gives the full variable domain: GAGVSQSPRYKVTKRGQDVTLRCDPISSHATLYWYQQALGQGPEFLTYFNYEAQPDKSGLPSDRFSAERPEGSISTLTIQRTEQRDSAMYRCASSPGFATNEKLFFGSGTQLSVL.

The genes are TRBV9 and TRBJ2-1; 7 nucleotides agree with TRBD1. V was clipped by 3 bases and J by 6 bases; unmatched bases: 3. The CDR3 spans 13 residues. CDR1 and CDR2 from the germline V gene are SGDLS and YYNGEE. The chain's CDR3 is CASSADRANEQFF. CDR3 DNA sequence: TGTGCCAGCAGCGCTGACAGGGCCAATGAGCAGTTCTTC.

This chain uses TRBV4-1 with TRBJ1-1; D is unresolved. The CDR3 has 14 amino acids. In germline, CDR1 is MGHRA, CDR2 YSYEKL. Between the trimmed V and J ends, which lost 1 base and 3 bases, there was a span of 9 bases. CDR3: CASSQGRAHTEAFF. The CDR3 DNA sequence: TGCGCCAGCAGCCAAGGGCGGGCCCACACTGAAGCTTTCTTT.

The gene calls are TRBV5-1 and TRBJ2-3; 10 bases are shared with TRBD2. Unmatched junction bases numbered 6, after V lost 1 base and J lost 4 bases. Germline CDR1 SGHRS, CDR2 YFSETQ. The CDR3 is 16 amino acids. CDR3 nucleotide sequence: TGCGCCAGCAGCTTGCACCGGCTAGCGGGGGCAGATACGCAGTATTTT. It is translated as CASSLHRLAGADTQYF.

CDR3 sequence: CASSILQGSNEQFF. In DNA form, the CDR3 reads TGTGCCAGTAGTATCCTCCAGGGAAGCAATGAGCAGTTCTTC. The chain combines TRBV19 with TRBJ2-1; D perhaps matches TRBD1 (5 bases). V was shortened by 3 bases and J by 6 bases, with 12 bases between the two germline ends. The CDR3 covers 14 residues. The germline CDR1 and CDR2 sequences are LNHDA and SQIVND (reference sequence).

The gene calls are TRBV6-5 and TRBJ2-2; weak D call: TRBD1 (6 bases). CDR3 length: 15 amino acids. Germline CDR1 MNHEY, CDR2 SVGAGI. The germline V and J ends were trimmed by 6 bases and 1 base, with 12 bases remaining between them. The CDR3 region is CASSTGTRNTGELFF. Written as DNA, the CDR3 is TGTGCCAGCAGCACCGGGACAAGGAACACCGGGGAGCTGTTTTTT.

The V and J genes are TRBV9 and TRBJ1-1; D is perhaps TRBD1 (5 bases). V was cut by 6 bases and J by 4 bases, with 13 bases left in between. The CDR3 contains 13 residues. Germline V gives CDR1 SGDLS, CDR2 YYNGEE. Here the CDR3 reads CASKEGRGTEAFF. The CDR3 DNA reads as TGTGCCAGCAAGGAGGGGCGAGGCACTGAAGCTTTCTTT. The full variable domain, completed using reference TRBV9 and TRBJ1-1, is DSGVTQTPKHLITATGQRVTLRCSPRSGDLSVYWYQQSLDQGLQFLIQYYNGEERAKGNILERFSAQQFPDLHSELNLSSLELGDSALYFCASKEGRGTEAFFGQGTRLTVV.

The rearrangement links TRBV9 to TRBJ1-2; the match to TRBD1 covers 10 bases. The V and J ends lost 4 bases and 8 bases, in that order; junction bases with no gene match: 8. Looked up from germline, CDR1 is SGDLS and CDR2 is YYNGEE. The CDR3 runs to 14 residues. The CDR3 loop reads CASSFRQGAGGYTF. DNA for the CDR3: TGTGCCAGCAGCTTCCGACAGGGGGCAGGGGGCTACACCTTC.

The chain has TRBV9 and TRBJ1-1; TRBD1 agrees at 11 bases. V was clipped by 1 base and J by 4 bases; unmatched bases: 3. There are 15 residues in the CDR3. From germline, CDR1 is SGDLS and CDR2 YYNGEE. The CDR3 DNA reads as TGTGCCAGCAGCGTATCCGGGACAGGGGGCACTGAAGCTTTCTTT. It specifies CASSVSGTGGTEAFF.

The rearrangement links TRBV20-1 to TRBJ2-1, with no clear D. The CDR3 runs 11 residues. V gave up 4 bases and J gave up 2 bases, with 3 bases separating them. CDR1 and CDR2 (germline): DFQATT, SNEGSKA (reference sequence). CDR3 bases: TGCAGTGCTACCACCTACAATGAGCAGTTCTTC. Translating gives CSATTYNEQFF.

The V and J genes are TRBV25-1 and TRBJ2-5, with D possibly matching TRBD1 (5 bases). The CDR3 spans 13 residues. Germline V gene sequence: CDR1 MGHDK, CDR2 SYGVNS. V lost 4 bases and J 10 bases, leaving 16 bases between the germline ends. The CDR3 bases are TGTGCCAGCAGTGGTAGCTACCAAGGGGACCAGTACTTC. It encodes CASSGSYQGDQYF.

The chain recombines TRBV11-2 with TRBJ1-5; possibly TRBD1 for D (5 bases). Germline CDR1 is SGHAT and CDR2 is FQNNGV. The CDR3 has 13 amino acids. V lost 1 base to trimming and J lost 7 bases, with 8 bases between them. CDR3: CASSLAGVQPQHF. The CDR3 region has the DNA TGTGCCAGCAGCTTAGCGGGGGTCCAGCCCCAGCATTTT.

This clone was observed once. The genes are TRBV5-1 and TRBJ1-2; tentatively, D is TRBD1 (5 bases). Trimming took off 0 bases at V and 4 bases at J, with 7 bases between the two ends. CDR1 and CDR2 from the germline V gene are SGHRS and YFSETQ. The length of the CDR3 is 13 residues. The CDR3 here is CASSLEGSYGYTF. The CDR3 DNA is TGCGCCAGCAGCTTGGAGGGGTCCTATGGCTACACCTTC.

This clone was counted only a few times. The J gene is TRBJ2-7, the V gene TRBV6-1; D possibly corresponds to TRBD1 (5 bases). The length of the CDR3 is 13 residues. Germline V CDR1 and CDR2: MNHNS, SASEGT. Trimming cost V 1 base and J 3 bases, with 7 bases left between them. DNA for the CDR3: TGTGCCAGCAGTGAAGAAGACAGCTACGAGCAGTACTTC. This gives the protein CASSEEDSYEQYF.

The V and J genes are TRBV9 and TRBJ1-5; tentative D call: TRBD1 (5 bases). The CDR3 is 14 amino acids. Germline CDR1 SGDLS, CDR2 YYNGEE. V was trimmed by 3 bases and J by 0 bases, leaving 7 bases between them. CDR3 nucleotide sequence: TGTGCCAGCAGCGGACAGCTTAGCAATCAGCCCCAGCATTTT. Translating it yields CASSGQLSNQPQHF.

This clone was counted only a few times. This CDR3 reads CASSPYLRSGNTEAFF. DNA for the CDR3: TGTGCCAGCAGTCCCTACCTCCGGAGTGGGAACACTGAAGCTTTCTTT. The J gene is TRBJ1-1, the V gene TRBV27; D unclear. CDR1 is MNHEY and CDR2 is SMNVEV in the germline V gene (reference sequence). V was cut by 5 bases and J by 1 base, with 17 bases left in between. There are 16 residues in the CDR3.